Here is one TCR beta chain with its context. The sample comes from a study of T cells expressing NK-cell markers. TCRdb derives one entry per CDR3 protein from the 5' RACE reads, leaving out DNA. The sample data list about 540,000 distinct CDR3 sequences. Sequenced input: blood T cells: a sorted CD56 or NKG2C T cell subset, CD4+ or CD8+ T cells, or bulk PBMC T cells (not recorded which). The clonotype comes from a man younger than 30 in good health.

This chain's CDR3 is CASSPRTGIYTDTQYF. The gene calls are TRBV28 and TRBJ2-3; lacking DNA, the TRBD1 call made by TCRdb goes unchecked. CDR3 length equals 16 residues. CDR1 is MDHEN, CDR2 SYDVKM, per germline.